These 10 T cell receptor beta chains share one sample of origin, sequenced in a study of T cell clones after liver transplantation. The method was immunoSEQ multiplex PCR; TCRdb's version includes in-frame clones alone and lacks a portion of them. This sample carries around 110,000 clones, less than 95% of them seen once, and the ten largest clones take around 0.83%. Sequencing used CD4+ T cells from blood, obtained 12 months after liver transplant. These receptors came from a human patient who received a liver transplant. The graft donor may be the source of some T cells.

This chain connects TRBV19 to TRBJ2-7; 7 nucleotides align to TRBD1. CDR1 is LNHDA and CDR2 is SQIVND in the germline V gene (reference sequence). This CDR3 contains 13 residues. V lost 9 bases and J lost 2; bases outside the gene matches: 7. CDR3 sequence reads: CASARDSTYEQYF. The CDR3 nucleotides read TGTGCCAGCGCCCGGGACAGCACCTACGAGCAGTACTTC. Filled out from reference TRBV19 and TRBJ2-7, the complete variable domain reads DGGITQSPKYLFRKEGQNVTLSCEQNLNHDAMYWYRQDPGQGLRLIYYSQIVNDFQKGDIAEGYSVSREKKESFPLTVTSAQKNPTAFYLCASARDSTYEQYFGPGTRLTVT.

J is TRBJ2-1 and V is TRBV11-2, with D tentatively TRBD1 (6 bases). The CDR3 runs to 15 residues. Per the germline V gene, CDR1 is SGHAT and CDR2 is FQNNGV. V was trimmed by 1 base and J by 5 bases, leaving 12 bases between them. CDR3 nucleotides: TGTGCCAGCAGCTTAGGTAGCAGGGGCCACAATGAGCAGTTCTTC. This gives the protein CASSLGSRGHNEQFF.

V and J are TRBV7-9 and TRBJ2-3; D ambiguous. In germline, CDR1 is SEHNR, CDR2 FQNEAQ (reference sequence). This CDR3 comprises 13 residues. V was cut by 4 bases and J by 5 bases, with 10 bases left in between. CDR3 loop: CASSYVVGDTQYF. CDR3 in DNA: TGTGCCAGCAGCTACGTAGTCGGAGATACGCAGTATTTT.

CDR3 amino acids: CASSARDNSNYGYTF. CDR3 DNA sequence: TGTGCCAGCAGCGCCCGGGACAATTCTAACTATGGCTACACCTTC. The J gene is TRBJ1-2, the V gene TRBV7-9, with D possibly being TRBD1 (6 bases). Trimming cost V 5 bases and J 0 bases, with 13 bases left between them. The CDR3 is 15 amino acids. Germline loops: CDR1 SEHNR, CDR2 FQNEAQ (reference sequence).

The gene calls are TRBV5-6 and TRBJ2-5; 7 bases fit TRBD1. V gave up 3 bases and J gave up 4 bases; unmatched junction bases: 12. Germline CDR1 is SGHDT and CDR2 is YYEEEE. The CDR3 sequence is 16 residues long. The CDR3 spells CASSSGLGGPGETQYF. CDR3 in DNA: TGTGCCAGCAGCTCCGGGTTAGGGGGCCCGGGAGAGACCCAGTACTTC.

The genes are TRBV9 and TRBJ2-7; D uncertain. Looked up from germline, CDR1 is SGDLS and CDR2 is YYNGEE. Trimming stripped 4 bases from V and 2 bases from J, with 10 bases between. The CDR3 consists of 13 residues. The CDR3 reads CASSRAETYEQYF. In DNA, the CDR3 is TGTGCCAGCAGCCGGGCGGAGACCTACGAGCAGTACTTC.

This rearrangement joins TRBV6-1 to TRBJ2-7; a possible D gene is TRBD1 (7 bases). V shed 5 bases and J shed 5 bases, with 16 bases lying between them. The CDR3 has 14 residues. The germline CDR1 and CDR2 sequences are MNHNS and SASEGT. The CDR3 protein is CASSIMEGANEQYF. The CDR3 DNA reads TGTGCCAGCAGTATCATGGAGGGGGCCAACGAGCAGTACTTC.

The gene calls are TRBV5-1 and TRBJ2-1; D unresolved. The CDR3 length is 14 residues. Germline CDR1 SGHRS, CDR2 YFSETQ. Trimming removed 0 bases at V and 3 bases at J, with 7 bases between. The chain's CDR3 is CASSLELNYNEQFF. CDR3 nucleotides: TGCGCCAGCAGCTTGGAACTGAACTACAATGAGCAGTTCTTC.

CDR3 in amino acids: CASSSPQDNTEAFF. CDR3 DNA: TGCGCCAGCAGCTCTCCTCAGGATAACACTGAAGCTTTCTTT. The J gene is TRBJ1-1, the V gene TRBV10-2; D gene uncertain. Germline loops: CDR1 WSHSY, CDR2 SAAADI. The germline V and J ends were trimmed by 6 bases and 2 bases, with 13 bases remaining between them. The CDR3 length is 14 residues.

J is TRBJ1-1 and V is TRBV11-3; TRBD1 might be the D (5 bases). V was clipped by 5 bases and J by 1 base, with 14 bases between them. The CDR3 runs 15 residues. The germline gives CDR1 SGHNT, CDR2 YENEEA. The CDR3 DNA reads TGTGCCAGCAGCAGGCGGACACCGGGGAACACTGAAGCTTTCTTT. It translates to CASSRRTPGNTEAFF.